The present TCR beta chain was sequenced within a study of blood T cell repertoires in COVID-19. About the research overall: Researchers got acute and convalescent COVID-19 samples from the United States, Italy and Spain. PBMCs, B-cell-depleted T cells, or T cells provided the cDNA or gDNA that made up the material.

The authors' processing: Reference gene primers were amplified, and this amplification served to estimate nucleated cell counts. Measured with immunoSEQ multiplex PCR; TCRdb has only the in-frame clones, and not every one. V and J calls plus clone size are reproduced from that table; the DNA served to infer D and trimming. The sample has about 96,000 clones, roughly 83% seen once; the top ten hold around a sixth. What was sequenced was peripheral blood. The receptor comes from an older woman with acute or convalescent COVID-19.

CDR3 nucleotides: TGTGCCAGCAGTGAACAGGGGGGATTCGGAAATTCACCCCTCCACTTT. This translates into CASSEQGGFGNSPLHF. The chain combines TRBV2 with TRBJ1-6, with 7 bases that match TRBD1. Germline CDR1 reads SNHLY; CDR2 reads FYNNEI. V lost 2 bases and J lost 7; bases outside the gene matches: 8. This CDR3 has 16 residues.